These 21 T cell receptor beta chains were sequenced from one sample in a study of T cell repertoires in cytomegalovirus infection. These TCRs are of unknown antigen specificity. MiXCR was run by TCRdb on the reads, yielding one entry per CDR3 protein. The data show tens of thousands of distinct CDR3 sequences, with 20% seen just once and 73% held by the top ten. The sequencing used CD8+ T cells from cultured PBMCs, collected from culture after CMV antigen stimulation. All receptors derive from a human donor in good health (CMV status not recorded). Some clones in this sample may be carry-over from other donors' samples.

The J gene is TRBJ2-7, the V gene TRBV28; a weak D match, TRBD2 (5 bases). The CDR3 loop spans 14 amino acids. CDR1 is MDHEN and CDR2 is SYDVKM in the germline V gene. V was clipped by 5 bases and J by 6 bases, with 17 bases between them. The CDR3 nucleotides read TGTGCCAGCAGTCCCACCTTGGAGGTTCTCGAGCAGTACTTC. Translated, it gives CASSPTLEVLEQYF.

To note about this clonotype: A junction end diverges from the germline sequence, so it may reflect a read error. Here the CDR3 reads CVSSLRNSYATNEKLFF. For the CDR3, the DNA is TGTGTCAGCAGCTTAAGAAACAGCTATGCAACTAATGAAAAACTGTTTTTT. The V and J genes are TRBV7-2 and TRBJ1-4, with D uncertain. The CDR3 is 17 residues long. Germline-derived CDR1 and CDR2 are SGHTA and FQGNSA.

The sample holds a few counts of this clonotype. The rearrangement uses TRBV7-2 and TRBJ1-5; a weak D match, TRBD1 (6 bases). The V gene's germline CDR1 is SGHTA and CDR2 FQGNSA. The CDR3 contains 15 residues. The V gene lost 2 bases and the J gene lost 4 bases, with 12 bases spanning the gap. CDR3 amino acids: CASSLNAGTNQPQHF. The DNA of the CDR3 is TGTGCCAGCAGCTTAAACGCTGGGACAAATCAGCCCCAGCATTTT.

The gene calls are TRBV12-3 or TRBV12-4 and TRBJ1-2; D may be TRBD1 (5 bases). V was clipped by 5 bases and J by 4 bases, with 20 bases between them. The CDR3 is 16 amino acids. This chain's CDR3 is CASSPELTGTSYGYTF. The DNA of the CDR3 is TGTGCCAGCAGTCCCGAACTCACCGGGACCTCCTATGGCTACACCTTC.

The chain links TRBV7-6 to TRBJ2-3; D unresolved. Germline-derived CDR1 and CDR2 are SGHVS and FNYEAQ. V dropped 1 base and J dropped 5 bases, with 4 bases sitting between them. This CDR3 has 12 amino acids. DNA for the CDR3: TGTGCCAGCAGCTTAGTGCGAGATACGCAGTATTTT. As protein: CASSLVRDTQYF.

The CDR3 is CASSHYLLRGQGADGYTF. CDR3 DNA: TGCGCCAGCAGCCATTATCTCCTCCGAGGACAGGGGGCAGATGGCTACACCTTC. The V call is TRBV4-3, the J call TRBJ1-2; TRBD1 agrees at 11 bases. CDR1 is LGHNA, CDR2 YSLEER, per germline. The CDR3 extends over 18 amino acids. Unmatched junction bases numbered 15, after V lost 3 bases and J lost 6 bases.

The rearrangement links TRBV7-2 to TRBJ1-5; a possible D gene is TRBD1 (5 bases). From germline, CDR1 is SGHTA and CDR2 FQGNSA. V was cut by 1 base and J by 3 bases, with 13 bases left in between. The CDR3 has 16 residues. In nucleotides, the CDR3 is TGTGCCAGCAGCTTAGTCCCACAGGACTCCAATCAGCCCCAGCATTTT. Translated: CASSLVPQDSNQPQHF.

The table lists this clonotype with many counts. This chain links TRBV7-2 with TRBJ2-3; D is ambiguous. CDR3 length: 14 amino acids. Germline lookup yields CDR1 SGHTA and CDR2 FQGNSA. Trimming pared 4 bases from V and 5 bases from J, leaving 13 bases between. The CDR3 loop reads CASSYAFTLDTQYF. Written as DNA, the CDR3 is TGTGCCAGCAGCTACGCTTTTACTTTAGATACGCAGTATTTT.

V gene TRBV7-9 combines with J gene TRBJ2-7, with 7 bases lining up with TRBD1. Germline CDR1 reads SEHNR; CDR2 reads FQNEAQ (reference sequence). The CDR3 consists of 14 residues. V lost 5 bases to trimming and J lost 4 bases; unmatched junction nucleotides: 8. The CDR3 reads CASSIWDSRYEQYF. Written as DNA, the CDR3 is TGTGCCAGCAGCATATGGGACAGCAGATACGAGCAGTACTTC.

This clonotype has a handful of counts. The rearrangement uses TRBV11-1 and TRBJ1-4, with TRBD1 matching 7 bases. J was trimmed by 6 bases and V by 4 bases; bases with no gene match: 5. The length of the CDR3 is 14 residues. In germline, CDR1 is SGHAT, CDR2 FQDESV (reference sequence). This CDR3 reads CASSWGTGDEKLFF. Here the CDR3 DNA reads TGTGCCAGCAGCTGGGGAACAGGGGATGAAAAACTGTTTTTT.

The chain links TRBV20-1 to TRBJ1-3, with unresolved D. The CDR3 runs to 15 residues. Germline V gives CDR1 DFQATT, CDR2 SNEGSKA (reference sequence). V lost 5 bases and J 0 bases, leaving 14 bases between the germline ends. The CDR3 DNA is TGCAGTGCTCCCTGGGCGGGCAGCTCTGGAAACACCATATATTTT. Protein: CSAPWAGSSGNTIYF.

Only a few counts were recorded for this clonotype. The chain couples TRBV2 to TRBJ2-2; TRBD1 matches 7 bases. The CDR3 is 15 amino acids. Germline CDR1 reads SNHLY; CDR2 reads FYNNEI. The J segment lost 3 bases and the V segment lost 5 bases, leaving 6 bases of the junction unmatched. CDR3 sequence reads: CASSTGVGDTGELFF. The DNA of the CDR3 is TGTGCCAGCAGTACAGGGGTTGGAGACACCGGGGAGCTGTTTTTT.

This chain connects TRBV28 to TRBJ1-2, with unresolved D. This CDR3 has 12 residues. Germline V gene sequence: CDR1 MDHEN, CDR2 SYDVKM. V lost 1 base to trimming and J lost 6 bases, with 6 bases between them. The CDR3 is CASSLFPDGYTF. For the CDR3, the DNA is TGTGCCAGCAGTTTATTCCCGGATGGCTACACCTTC.

The CDR3 nucleotides read TGCGCCAGCAGCTTGGTCTACCGGGACAGGGGATCGGATGGCTACACCTTC. It encodes CASSLVYRDRGSDGYTF. This chain connects TRBV5-1 to TRBJ1-2, with 10 bases matching TRBD1. V lost 0 bases to trimming and J lost 6 bases; unmatched junction nucleotides: 11. Germline loops: CDR1 SGHRS, CDR2 YFSETQ. CDR3 length: 17 residues.

CDR3 sequence (DNA): TGTGCCAGCAGTGAACACCCCGCGTGGGGGGGCGGCAATCAGCCCCAGCATTTT. Residues: CASSEHPAWGGGNQPQHF. The chain uses TRBV6-1 and TRBJ1-5; D might be TRBD1 (6 bases). The V end lost 2 bases, the J end lost 2 bases, and 19 bases lay between the germline ends. Germline V gene data show CDR1 as MNHNS and CDR2 as SASEGT. This CDR3 has 18 residues.

This chain links TRBV6-6 with TRBJ2-7; no clear D gene. CDR3 length: 10 amino acids. In germline, CDR1 is MNHNY, CDR2 SVGAGI (reference sequence). Trimming took 7 bases from V and 4 from J, leaving 5 bases between them. The CDR3, as DNA: TGTGCCAGCAACGCGTACGAGCAGTACTTC. Amino acids: CASNAYEQYF.

Only a few counts were recorded for this clonotype. The J gene is TRBJ2-7, the V gene TRBV6-2 or TRBV6-3; unclear D gene. Germline CDR1 and CDR2: MNHEY and SVGEGT. With 6 bases removed from V and 3 bases from J, the gap between germline ends came to 9 bases. The CDR3 is 12 amino acids. This CDR3 is CASRSGNYEQYF. In DNA, the CDR3 is TGTGCCAGCAGGTCTGGCAACTACGAGCAGTACTTC.

V and J are TRBV7-2 and TRBJ2-1; no firm D call. CDR3 length equals 13 residues. V dropped 4 bases and J dropped 9 bases, with 13 bases sitting between them. Germline loops: CDR1 SGHTA, CDR2 FQGNSA. Here the CDR3 reads CASSSVEIREQFF. Written as DNA, the CDR3 is TGTGCCAGCAGCTCAGTTGAAATCCGTGAGCAGTTCTTC.

The rearrangement links TRBV6-2 or TRBV6-3 to TRBJ2-7; D uncertain. This CDR3 contains 15 residues. Germline V gives CDR1 MNHEY, CDR2 SVGEGT. The V and J ends lost 7 bases and 3 bases respectively, with 19 bases between them. CDR3 bases: TGTGCCAGCATGAGCGAGTCAATGGCCTTCTACGAGCAGTACTTC. This gives the protein CASMSESMAFYEQYF.

This clonotype was observed many times. The rearrangement uses TRBV7-2 and TRBJ2-4; no firm D call. V shed 4 bases and J shed 0 bases, with 7 bases lying between them. There are 14 residues in the CDR3. Per germline, CDR1 SGHTA and CDR2 FQGNSA. The CDR3 sequence: CASSWAVAKNIQYF. CDR3 nucleotides: TGTGCCAGCAGCTGGGCGGTAGCCAAAAACATTCAGTACTTC. The full variable domain, completed using reference TRBV7-2 and TRBJ2-4, is GAGVSQSPSNKVTEKGKDVELRCDPISGHTALYWYRQSLGQGLEFLIYFQGNSAPDKSGLPSDRFSAERTGGSVSTLTIQRTQQEDSAVYLCASSWAVAKNIQYFGAGTRLSVL.

This clonotype was counted only a few times. The gene calls are TRBV7-8 and TRBJ2-7, with 9 positions matching TRBD2. The CDR3 spans 14 residues. Germline CDR1 and CDR2: SGHVS and FQNEAQ. V lost 5 bases to trimming and J lost 4 bases; unmatched junction nucleotides: 6. Written as DNA, the CDR3 is TGTGCCAGCAGCCCCCGCGGGGGGGGTTACGAGCAGTACTTC. It is translated as CASSPRGGGYEQYF. The whole variable domain, remainder taken from reference TRBV7-8 and TRBJ2-7, is GAGVSQSPRYKVAKRGQDVALRCDPISGHVSLFWYQQALGQGPEFLTYFQNEAQLDKSGLPSDRFFAERPEGSVSTLKIQRTQQEDSAVYLCASSPRGGGYEQYFGPGTRLTVT.